This TCR beta chain was profiled in a study of T cells after yellow fever vaccination. General study findings and limits: Booster samples showed a return of most primary-vaccination clones (around 96% CD4, roughly 85% CD8).

UMIs and a universal primer site were added when TCR cDNA was made by 5'RACE template switching. TCRdb reprocessed the 5' RACE reads with MiXCR, giving one entry per CDR3 protein. This table holds roughly 99,000 distinct CDR3 sequences, about 6% found once. This clonotype has only a few counts. Its specificity is unknown. This specimen consisted of CD8+ T cells sorted from PBMCs, obtained 10 days after the yellow fever booster vaccination. The sequence came from a man in his late teens or twenties who received the YFV17D yellow fever vaccine.

The CDR3 protein is CASKGLGQINEQFF. In DNA form, the CDR3 reads TGTGCCAGCAAGGGATTGGGACAAATCAATGAGCAGTTCTTC. The chain recombines TRBV2 with TRBJ2-1, with a tentative D call TRBD1 (6 bases). Deletions cut 7 bases from V and 6 bases from J, with 16 bases between. The length of the CDR3 is 14 residues. The V gene's germline CDR1 is SNHLY and CDR2 FYNNEI.